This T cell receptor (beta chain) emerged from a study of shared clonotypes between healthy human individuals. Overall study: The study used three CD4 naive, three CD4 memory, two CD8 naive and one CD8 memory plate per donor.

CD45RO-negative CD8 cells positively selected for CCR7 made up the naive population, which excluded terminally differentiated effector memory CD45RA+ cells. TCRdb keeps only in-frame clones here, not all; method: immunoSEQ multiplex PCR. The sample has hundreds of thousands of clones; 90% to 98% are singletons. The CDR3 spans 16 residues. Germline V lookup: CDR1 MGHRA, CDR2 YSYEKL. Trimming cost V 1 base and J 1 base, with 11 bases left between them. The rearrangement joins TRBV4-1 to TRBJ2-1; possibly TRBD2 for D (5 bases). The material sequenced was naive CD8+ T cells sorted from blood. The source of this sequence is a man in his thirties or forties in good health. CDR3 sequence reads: CASSQAVGVSYNEQFF. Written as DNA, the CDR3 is TGCGCCAGCAGCCAAGCAGTCGGGGTATCCTACAATGAGCAGTTCTTC.